Reported below is one T cell receptor beta chain. Its target is unknown. The V gene lost 8 bases and the J gene lost 7 bases, with 12 bases spanning the gap. CDR3 length: 13 residues. From germline, CDR1 is MGHDK and CDR2 SYGVNS. The record originates from a study of Tregs in tolerant kidney transplant recipients. The study's findings and limits: Activated donor B cell expansion appeared to reveal the most relevant donor-specific TCRbeta repertoire. Biological reproducibility was not directly addressed, but technical replication error appeared minimal.

CD4+CD25+CD127- Tregs, CD4+CD25- non-Tregs, CD4 and CD8 cells were sorted. This table comes from immunoSEQ multiplex PCR, and its TCRdb copy is limited to in-frame clones, with some not included. The sample holds some 69,000 clones; 84% are singletons and the top ten take around 4.5%. The rearrangement links TRBV25-1 to TRBJ1-6; D perhaps matches TRBD1 (6 bases). The specimen sequenced was CD4+ T cells from blood. The clonotype comes from a human donor in good health. The CDR3 is CASQGFANSPLHF. CDR3 in DNA: TGTGCCAGCCAGGGGTTCGCGAATTCACCCCTCCACTTT. Filled out from reference TRBV25-1 and TRBJ1-6, the complete variable domain reads EADIYQTPRYLVIGTGKKITLECSQTMGHDKMYWYQQDPGMELHLIHYSYGVNSTEKGDLSSESTVSRIRTEHFPLTLESARPSHTSQYLCASQGFANSPLHFGNGTRLTVT.